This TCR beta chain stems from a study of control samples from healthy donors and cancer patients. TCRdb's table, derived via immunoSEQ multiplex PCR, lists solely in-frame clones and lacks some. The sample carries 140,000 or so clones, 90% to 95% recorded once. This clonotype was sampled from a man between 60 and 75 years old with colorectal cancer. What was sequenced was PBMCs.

CDR3 sequence reads: CASSPGPQDPYYGYTF. The CDR3 region has the DNA TGTGCCAGCTCACCGGGCCCACAGGACCCTTACTATGGCTACACCTTC. The chain links TRBV18 to TRBJ1-2, with a weak D call TRBD1 (5 bases). The CDR3 length is 16 residues. Per germline, CDR1 KGHSH and CDR2 LQKENI. Trimming took off 3 bases at V and 3 bases at J, with 17 bases between the two ends.